This T cell receptor beta chain was captured by sequencing in a study of T cells after yellow fever vaccination. On the study more broadly: Each low-cell-number fraction was prepared by means of SMART-Seq v4 Ultra Low Input. Study-wide points: Reappearing after the booster were most of the clones from primary vaccination (roughly 96% CD4, around 90% CD8). Relatively few clonotypes were ones that appeared in both CD4 and CD8 compartments.

Universal primer sites and UMIs were introduced during 5'RACE template-switching synthesis of TCR cDNA. One entry per CDR3 protein, called by TCRdb with MiXCR from the 5' RACE reads. The sample includes some 320,000 distinct CDR3 sequences, about 4% of them seen just once. This clonotype has ten or more counts. Its antigen is as yet unknown. Specimen: PBMCs, collected 5 days after the yellow fever booster vaccination. The sequence came from a young man who received the YFV17D yellow fever vaccine.

The CDR3 is CASSRSDLRQDLSGANVLTF. CDR3 DNA: TGTGCCAGCAGCCGGAGTGATTTACGGCAAGATTTATCTGGGGCCAACGTCCTGACTTTC. V usage is TRBV5-6 and J usage is TRBJ2-6; D is undetermined. Germline assignment: CDR1 SGHDT and CDR2 YYEEEE. The V end was cut by 4 bases, the J end by 1 base, with 24 bases between. The CDR3 extends over 20 amino acids.